One sample yielded the 29 T cell receptor beta chains listed below, sequenced in a study of tissue T cells after allogeneic stem cell transplantation. Measured with immunoSEQ multiplex PCR; TCRdb has only the in-frame clones, and not every one. There are approximately 20,000 clones in the sample; approximately 69% occur only once, and under 0.5% lies in the top ten. Sequenced material: blood. Receptors originate from a female BALB/c mouse in good health. Strain haplotype (MHC): H2-d.

Note on this clone: Mouse gene names apply. The read is 1 residue too short to cover the CDR3 end, so that end is filled in from the germline J gene. The chain links TRBV2 to TRBJ2-3, with 10 bases that match TRBD2. CDR1 and CDR2 from the germline V gene are LGHNA and YSYQKL. Germline trimming cut 2 bases from V and 3 bases from J; bases unmatched to any gene: 5. The CDR3 extends over 16 amino acids. This chain's CDR3 is CASSQSGGAGAETLYF. CDR3 DNA (partial): TGTGCCAGCAGCCAATCTGGGGGGGCGGGAGCAGAAACGCTGTAT.

Remarks on this clone: The junction differs from germline at one of its ends, possibly a read error. Genes here carry mouse names. The read terminates 1 residue ahead of where the CDR3 ends, so the germline J gene completes it. The chain recombines TRBV5 with TRBJ2-5; D uncertain. Germline V gene sequence: CDR1 LGHNA, CDR2 YNLKQL (reference sequence). The CDR3 spans 13 residues. CDR3 protein: CARSQDREDTQYF. The CDR3 DNA, read in part, is TGTGCCCGCAGCCAAGATCGGGAAGACACCCAGTAC.

About this clone itself: Each gene name is a mouse one. The read finishes 1 residue shy of the CDR3 end, and the germline J gene is used to complete it. The chain links TRBV31 to TRBJ1-1; weak D call: TRBD1 (6 bases). The CDR3 loop spans 14 amino acids. CDR1 and CDR2 (germline): GKSSPN, SITVG. V dropped 1 base and J dropped 0 bases, with 9 bases sitting between them. The part of the CDR3 DNA that was read is TGTGCCTGGAGTCAGGGGGGTTCAAACACAGAAGTCTTC. This codes for CAWSQGGSNTEVF. The entire CDR3 sequence reads CAWSQGGSNTEVFF.

This clone was detected only a few times. Mouse names are used for the genes. The CDR3 end lies 1 residue beyond the end of the read and is filled in from the germline J gene. The chain carries TRBV13-2 and TRBJ2-7; D is perhaps TRBD1 (6 bases). V was shortened by 3 bases and J by 0 bases, with 10 bases between the two germline ends. Germline V gene sequence: CDR1 NNHNN, CDR2 SYGAGS (reference sequence). CDR3 length: 14 amino acids. The sequenced CDR3 bases are TGTGCCAGCGGTGGTCCGGGACACTCCTATGAACAGTAC. It is translated as CASGGPGHSYEQY. The full CDR3 protein is CASGGPGHSYEQYF.

About this clone itself: Germline and genes here are mouse. The read is 1 residue too short to cover the CDR3 end, so that end is filled in from the germline J gene. The genes are TRBV13-3 and TRBJ1-4; D gene unclear. The CDR3 contains 14 residues. The ends were cut back, 1 base at V and 0 bases at J, with 4 bases in the middle. Germline loops: CDR1 NNHDY, CDR2 SYVADS. The CDR3 here is CASSDKVSNERLFF. The DNA read from the CDR3 is TGTGCCAGCAGTGATAAGGTTTCCAACGAAAGATTATTT. The entire variable domain, with the rest obtained from reference TRBV13-3 and TRBJ1-4, is as follows: EAAVTQSPRSKVAVTGGKVTLSCHQTNNHDYMYWYRQDTGHGLRLIHYSYVADSTEKGDIPDGYKASRPSQENFSLILELASLSQTAVYFCASSDKVSNERLFFGHGTKLSVL.

About this clone: The gene names given are mouse names. The read ends 1 residue early relative to the CDR3; the germline J gene fills the gap. The V gene is TRBV5, the J gene TRBJ2-5; D is unresolved. Germline V gene lookup returns CDR1 LGHNA and CDR2 YNLKQL (reference sequence). This CDR3 spans 15 amino acids. V dropped 0 bases and J dropped 3 bases, with 10 bases sitting between them. CDR3 sequence reads: CASSQDPKPQDTQYF. CDR3 DNA, as far as it was read: TGTGCCAGCAGCCAAGATCCCAAACCTCAAGACACCCAGTAC.

This clone turned up a few times. Each gene name is a mouse one. The sequenced fragment ends 1 residue before the CDR3 boundary, so the rest is inferred from the germline J gene. The chain carries TRBV3 and TRBJ1-3, with D possibly matching TRBD1 (6 bases). Per germline, CDR1 SNHLY and CDR2 FYNGKV (reference sequence). V was trimmed by 1 base and J by 2 bases, leaving 6 bases between them. The CDR3 runs to 14 residues. The CDR3 DNA, read in part, is TGTGCCAGCAGCTTAGACAGGGCTGGAAATACGCTCTAT. Translated: CASSLDRAGNTLY. From start to end, the CDR3 is CASSLDRAGNTLYF.

Turning to this clone: These gene names are mouse names. Read sequence stops 1 residue before the CDR3 end, and the germline J gene provides the missing end. The gene calls are TRBV4 and TRBJ2-3, with TRBD2 matching over 12 bases. The junction had 5 bases not matched to a gene; V was cut back by 6 bases and J by 4 bases. Germline-derived CDR1 and CDR2 are LGHDT and YNNKQL (reference sequence). This CDR3 spans 15 amino acids. The CDR3 DNA, read in part, is TGTGCCAGCAGTCCCGGGACTGGGGGGACAGAAACGCTGTAT. This gives the protein CASSPGTGGTETLY. The CDR3 in full is CASSPGTGGTETLYF.

This clone was detected only a few times. Any gene name here is a mouse gene name. The CDR3 end lies 1 residue beyond the end of the read and is filled in from the germline J gene. V is TRBV5 and J is TRBJ1-3; D possibly corresponds to TRBD1 (6 bases). Trimming took off 1 base at V and 0 bases at J, with 10 bases between the two ends. The V gene's germline CDR1 is LGHNA and CDR2 YNLKQL (reference sequence). The CDR3 spans 16 residues. The CDR3 is CASSQAGQYSGNTLYF. The CDR3 bases that were read are TGTGCCAGCAGCCAAGCGGGACAATATTCTGGAAATACGCTCTAT.

A word on this clone: Mouse names are used for the genes. The read stops 1 residue short of the end of the CDR3; the missing end is completed from the germline J gene. V gene TRBV13-2 combines with J gene TRBJ2-1, with 12 bases matching TRBD2. Germline V lookup: CDR1 NNHNN, CDR2 SYGAGS (reference sequence). V shed 2 bases, J shed 7 bases, and the junction held 7 bases outside the gene matches. CDR3 length equals 16 residues. CDR3 DNA, as far as it was read: TGTGCCAGCGGTGACCCAGGGACTGGGGGGCGGGCTGAGCAGTTC. Translated, it gives CASGDPGTGGRAEQF. The whole CDR3 protein is CASGDPGTGGRAEQFF.

Note on this clone: Gene names follow the mouse nomenclature. The read halts 1 residue ahead of the CDR3 end, with the missing end drawn from the germline J gene. The chain is built from TRBV5 and TRBJ2-5, with D perhaps matching TRBD1 (5 bases). From germline, CDR1 is LGHNA and CDR2 YNLKQL (reference sequence). CDR3 length equals 13 residues. Between the trimmed V and J ends, which lost 0 bases and 6 bases, there was a span of 7 bases. The CDR3 sequence: CASSQDEGDTQYF. The sequenced CDR3 bases are TGTGCCAGCAGCCAAGATGAGGGGGACACCCAGTAC.

About this clone: The gene symbols are mouse symbols. Coverage ceases 1 residue before the CDR3 finishes, and the germline J gene fills in the end. The chain recombines TRBV13-2 with TRBJ1-4; 7 bases are shared with TRBD1. Germline loops: CDR1 NNHNN, CDR2 SYGAGS (reference sequence). V trimming: 0 bases; J trimming: 4 bases; junction bases outside the gene matches: 0. The CDR3 sequence is 14 residues long. The CDR3 DNA, read in part, is TGTGCCAGCGGTGATGGGGACAGCAACGAAAGATTATTT. It specifies CASGDGDSNERLF. The whole CDR3 is CASGDGDSNERLFF.

Worth noting for this clone: These gene names are mouse names. The read ends 1 residue before the CDR3 terminus; that terminus is restored from the germline J gene. The chain carries TRBV4 and TRBJ1-1, with TRBD1 identical over 8 bases. The CDR3 is made up of 14 amino acids. Trimming at V came to 4 bases and at J to 2 bases, leaving 3 bases not matched to a gene. Germline V gives CDR1 LGHDT, CDR2 YNNKQL (reference sequence). The CDR3 spells CASSFTGGNTEVFF. CDR3 DNA, as far as it was read: TGTGCCAGCAGCTTTACAGGGGGTAACACAGAAGTCTTC.

With regard to this clone: Gene labels here are mouse ones. The sequenced CDR3 bases are TGTGCCAGCAGCCAAGATGTAGCAGGGGAAAGTCAAAACACCTTGTAC. Translated, it gives CASSQDVAGESQNTLY. Given in full, the CDR3 is CASSQDVAGESQNTLYF. The chain is built from TRBV5 and TRBJ2-4; tentative D call: TRBD1 (6 bases). The CDR3 is cut off 1 residue early in the read; its end comes from the germline J gene. Germline loops: CDR1 LGHNA, CDR2 YNLKQL (reference sequence). The CDR3 loop spans 17 amino acids. The germline V and J ends were trimmed by 0 bases and 0 bases, with 13 bases remaining between them.

Worth noting for this clone: Mismatch with germline at one junction end may stem from a read error. Mouse germline and gene names are used. The read stops 1 residue short of the end of the CDR3; the missing end is completed from the germline J gene. The rearrangement uses TRBV13-1 and TRBJ2-7, with a possible D match to TRBD2 (6 bases). Germline V gene lookup returns CDR1 NSHNY and CDR2 SYGAGN. The CDR3 totals 13 residues. The CDR3 DNA, read in part, is TGTGCCAGCGGTGATGACTGGACCTATGAACAGTAC. Encoded protein: CASGDDWTYEQY. The full CDR3 protein reads CASGDDWTYEQYF.

Remarks on this clone: Gene labels here are mouse ones. The CDR3 end lies 1 residue beyond the end of the read and is filled in from the germline J gene. The chain uses TRBV24 and TRBJ2-5; TRBD1 is a possible D gene (5 bases). In germline, CDR1 is KGHTA, CDR2 FRNEEI. With 9 bases removed from V and 0 bases from J, the gap between germline ends came to 7 bases. The CDR3 has 12 amino acids. The CDR3 sequence: CARDRNQDTQYF. The DNA read from the CDR3 is TGTGCCAGAGACAGAAACCAAGACACCCAGTAC.

In the case of this clone: Any gene name here is a mouse gene name. CDR3 DNA (partial): TGTGCCAGCAGTGATAACAGGGAGGGCGAAAGATTATTT. Translation gives CASSDNREGERLF. In full, the CDR3 reads CASSDNREGERLFF. The chain has TRBV13-1 and TRBJ1-4; a weak D match, TRBD1 (6 bases). The read terminates 1 residue before the CDR3 end, so the remaining end is supplied by the germline J gene. The V gene lost 1 base and the J gene lost 7 bases, with 11 bases spanning the gap. Germline CDR1 NSHNY, CDR2 SYGAGN. The CDR3 consists of 14 residues. The whole variable domain, filled in from reference TRBV13-1 and TRBJ1-4, reads EAAVTQSPRNKVTVTGGNVTLSCRQTNSHNYMYWYRQDTGHGLRLIHYSYGAGNLRIGDVPDGYKATRTTQEDFFLLLELASPSQTSLYFCASSDNREGERLFFGHGTKLSVL.

Concerning this clone: The listed genes are named as in mouse. The read ends 1 residue shy of where the CDR3 ends; the end is completed using the germline J gene. The chain employs TRBV13-1 and TRBJ2-4; 7 bases are a match to TRBD2. V gave up 3 bases and J gave up 0 bases; unmatched junction bases: 4. This CDR3 contains 15 residues. Germline V gene sequence: CDR1 NSHNY, CDR2 SYGAGN. Incomplete CDR3 DNA: TGTGCCAGCAGTGGACTGGGTGGGAGTCAAAACACCTTGTAC. Its protein product is CASSGLGGSQNTLY. The CDR3 in its entirety is CASSGLGGSQNTLYF.

As concerns this clone: Mouse germline and gene names are used. The read halts 1 residue ahead of the CDR3 end, with the missing end drawn from the germline J gene. This rearrangement joins TRBV1 to TRBJ1-3, with 9 bases lining up with TRBD1. The CDR3 runs 17 residues. Germline CDR1 and CDR2: NSQYPW and LRSPGD (reference sequence). The J segment lost 2 bases and the V segment lost 2 bases, leaving 7 bases of the junction unmatched. The DNA read from the CDR3 is TGCACCTGCAGTGCATATAGGGGACAGGGAACTGGAAATACGCTCTAT. It codes for CTCSAYRGQGTGNTLY. In full, the CDR3 is CTCSAYRGQGTGNTLYF.

This clone was counted between two and nine times. The genes and germline here are from mouse. Read coverage stops 1 residue before the CDR3 terminus; the germline J gene supplies the remainder. The J gene is TRBJ1-2, the V gene TRBV2; D gene uncertain. V shed 0 bases and J shed 0 bases, with 8 bases lying between them. This CDR3 has 15 amino acids. Germline CDR1 is LGHNA and CDR2 is YSYQKL. The sequenced part of the CDR3 DNA is TGTGCCAGCAGCCAAGATGCGCTCGCAAACTCCGACTACACC. This gives the protein CASSQDALANSDYT. The whole CDR3 sequence reads CASSQDALANSDYTF.

Of note for this clone: The gene names here belong to mouse. The read is 1 residue too short to cover the CDR3 end, so that end is filled in from the germline J gene. The chain carries TRBV14 and TRBJ2-3; D is ambiguous. CDR3 size: 11 residues. The V and J ends lost 4 bases and 5 bases respectively, with 5 bases between them. Germline CDR1 is SGHDT and CDR2 is FRDEAV. CDR3 protein: CASSREETLYF. Partial CDR3 DNA: TGTGCCAGCAGTAGGGAAGAAACGCTGTAT.

As for this clone: Genes here carry mouse names. The part of the CDR3 DNA that was read is TGTGCCTGGAGCCGGGACAGGGGTCAAAACACCTTGTAC. Translating it yields CAWSRDRGQNTLY. The CDR3 reads in full as CAWSRDRGQNTLYF. The chain employs TRBV31 and TRBJ2-4, with 9 bases that match TRBD1. The read ends 1 residue shy of where the CDR3 ends; the end is completed using the germline J gene. Germline V gene data show CDR1 as GKSSPN and CDR2 as SITVG. The CDR3 is made up of 14 amino acids. Trimming took 3 bases from V and 1 from J; bases not matched to a gene: 2.

Of note for this clone: All gene names here are mouse names. Read sequence stops 1 residue before the CDR3 end, and the germline J gene provides the missing end. The gene calls are TRBV14 and TRBJ1-4; D not resolved. This CDR3 is 13 amino acids long. The germline CDR1 and CDR2 sequences are SGHDT and FRDEAV. V lost 5 bases to trimming and J lost 4 bases, with 9 bases between them. The CDR3 here is CASRQPLNERLFF. The sequenced part of the CDR3 DNA is TGTGCCAGCAGACAGCCCCTCAACGAAAGATTATTT.

To note about this clone: The gene symbols are mouse symbols. The missing CDR3 end, 1 residue past where the read stops, is filled in from the germline J gene. This chain joins TRBV19 and TRBJ1-3; possibly TRBD1 for D (6 bases). V was clipped by 5 bases and J by 2 bases, with 8 bases between them. The CDR3 spans 13 residues. The germline V gene encodes CDR1 FNHDT and CDR2 SITEND (reference sequence). The CDR3: CASRDRTGNTLYF. CDR3 bases read: TGTGCCAGCAGGGACAGAACTGGAAATACGCTCTAT. Complete variable domain (other parts from reference TRBV19 and TRBJ1-3): GGIITQTPKFLIGQEGQKLTLKCQQNFNHDTMYWYRQDSGKGLRLIYYSITENDLQKGDLSEGYDASREKKSSFSLTVTSAQKNEMAVFLCASRDRTGNTLYFGEGSRLIVV.

This clone came up once. These gene names are mouse names. The CDR3 end lies 1 residue beyond the end of the read and is filled in from the germline J gene. The rearrangement joins TRBV2 to TRBJ1-3; maybe TRBD1 (5 bases). V was clipped by 0 bases and J by 2 bases, with 8 bases between them. CDR1 is LGHNA and CDR2 is YSYQKL in the germline V gene. The CDR3 spans 15 residues. The DNA read from the CDR3 is TGTGCCAGCAGCCAAGAGTGGGGGGCTGGAAATACGCTCTAT. It yields the protein CASSQEWGAGNTLY. The complete CDR3 sequence is CASSQEWGAGNTLYF.

This clone showed up just a few times. The genes are named according to mouse. The missing CDR3 end, 1 residue past where the read stops, is filled in from the germline J gene. The genes are TRBV5 and TRBJ2-7; perhaps D is TRBD1 or TRBD2 (5 bases each). CDR1 is LGHNA and CDR2 is YNLKQL in the germline V gene (reference sequence). Trimming cost V 3 bases and J 3 bases, with 6 bases left between them. This CDR3 has 12 residues. The CDR3 is CASSQGVYEQYF. CDR3 DNA (partial): TGTGCCAGCAGCCAGGGGGTCTATGAACAGTAC.

As to this clone: Gene names and germline refer to mouse. The read comes to an end 1 residue before the CDR3 does, leaving the germline J gene to fill in the end. The V and J genes are TRBV20 and TRBJ2-1; 7 bases are a match to TRBD2. The CDR3 covers 13 residues. Germline CDR1 reads GFQATS; CDR2 reads STVNSAI. V dropped 0 bases and J dropped 7; count of bases not matched to a gene: 3. The sequenced part of the CDR3 DNA is TGTGGTGCTAGGGACTGGGGGTGGGCTGAGCAGTTC. Translating gives CGARDWGWAEQF. The whole CDR3 protein is CGARDWGWAEQFF.

This clone was seen a handful of times. Mouse gene names apply. The CDR3 extends 1 residue past the end of the read, so its final part is completed from the germline J gene. The chain uses TRBV29 and TRBJ2-7; 11 nucleotides line up with TRBD1. V lost 7 bases and J lost 3; bases outside the gene matches: 8. Germline V CDR1 and CDR2: MSHET, SYDVDS. The CDR3 runs to 15 residues. Here the CDR3 reads CASTIPGQGGYEQYF. CDR3 bases read: TGTGCTAGCACCATTCCGGGACAGGGGGGCTATGAACAGTAC.

This clone occurred a few times. Here the gene names and germline are mouse. The CDR3 bases that were read are TGTGCCAGCAGTCTTACTGGGTCCTATGAACAGTAC. Its protein product is CASSLTGSYEQY. The full-length CDR3 reads as CASSLTGSYEQYF. V gene TRBV19 combines with J gene TRBJ2-7, with a weak D call TRBD2 (6 bases). The read terminates 1 residue before the CDR3 end, so the remaining end is supplied by the germline J gene. V gave up 4 bases and J gave up 1 base, with 9 bases separating them. Germline CDR1 is FNHDT and CDR2 is SITEND (reference sequence). CDR3 length: 13 amino acids.